Sequencing of this T cell receptor (beta chain) was carried out in a study of blood T cell repertoires in COVID-19. Study-level information: The origin of the acute and convalescent COVID-19 samples was the United States, Italy and Spain. Sources were T cells, B-cell-depleted T cells, or PBMCs; the material itself was cDNA or gDNA.

Authors' data handling: By means of reference gene primer amplification, nucleated cell counts were estimated. The method was immunoSEQ multiplex PCR; TCRdb's version includes in-frame clones alone and lacks a portion of them. From that table come the V and J calls and clone size; the DNA was used to work out D and trimming. The data hold roughly 150,000 clones, with approximately 91% observed a single time. V dropped 6 bases and J dropped 6 bases, with 14 bases sitting between them. This CDR3 contains 13 residues. This chain links TRBV12-3 or TRBV12-4 with TRBJ2-5; D unclear. Sequencing was carried out using peripheral blood. This TCR came from a man aged 18 to 30 with acute or convalescent COVID-19. The CDR3 DNA reads TGTGCCAGCAGCCCCGCCGAACAGAAGACCCAGTACTTC. As protein: CASSPAEQKTQYF.